A single sample is the source of the 27 T cell receptor beta chains below, sequenced in a study of blood T cells in healthy people across ages. The second PCR ran roughly 7 to 12 cycles with a sample-barcoded 5' primer and J-beta primers. MiXCR was run by TCRdb on the 5' RACE reads, yielding one entry per CDR3 protein. The table includes roughly 680,000 distinct CDR3 sequences, 49% detected once. Sequencing was performed on blood. All receptors derive from a woman aged 55-69 years in good health.

This clonotype was recorded a few times. V and J are TRBV28 and TRBJ1-1, with D possibly matching TRBD1 (6 bases). V was clipped by 7 bases and J by 7 bases, with 22 bases between them. The CDR3 spans 15 residues. Germline V lookup: CDR1 MDHEN, CDR2 SYDVKM. The CDR3 is CASTQDRGGTDEAFF. In nucleotides, the CDR3 is TGTGCCAGCACCCAGGACAGAGGCGGTACGGATGAAGCTTTCTTT.

Only one count was recorded for this clonotype. The gene calls are TRBV29-1 and TRBJ2-3, with D uncertain. CDR3 length: 11 residues. Per the germline V gene, CDR1 is SQVTM and CDR2 is ANQGSEA. The V end was cut by 8 bases, the J end by 2 bases, with 8 bases between. The CDR3 loop reads CSTTITDTQYF. The CDR3 nucleotides are TGCAGCACCACGATCACAGATACGCAGTATTTT.

In DNA form, the CDR3 reads TGTGCCAGCAGTCCCGGGGATGGGAGCCTCTCCTACGAGCAGTACTTC. It yields the protein CASSPGDGSLSYEQYF. The rearrangement uses TRBV27 and TRBJ2-7, with D possibly TRBD2 on 5 matching bases. V was cut by 5 bases and J by 0 bases, with 17 bases left in between. There are 16 residues in the CDR3. Germline V gene data show CDR1 as MNHEY and CDR2 as SMNVEV (reference sequence).

J is TRBJ2-2 and V is TRBV18, with 10 bases identical to TRBD2. The J segment lost 3 bases and the V segment lost 3 bases, leaving 7 bases of the junction unmatched. CDR1 and CDR2 (germline): KGHSH, LQKENI. This CDR3 has 17 amino acids. CDR3 sequence: CASSPNLAGVDTGELFF. The CDR3 region has the DNA TGTGCCAGCTCACCCAATCTAGCGGGAGTGGACACCGGGGAGCTGTTTTTT. Filled out from reference TRBV18 and TRBJ2-2, the complete variable domain reads NAGVMQNPRHLVRRRGQEARLRCSPMKGHSHVYWYRQLPEEGLKFMVYLQKENIIDESGMPKERFSAEFPKEGPSILRIQQVVRGDSAAYFCASSPNLAGVDTGELFFGEGSRLTVL.

The V and J genes are TRBV9 and TRBJ1-2, with D possibly matching TRBD1 (6 bases). In germline, CDR1 is SGDLS, CDR2 YYNGEE. V was shortened by 3 bases and J by 4 bases, with 10 bases between the two germline ends. The CDR3 has 13 residues. CDR3 protein: CASSAGTPYGYTF. As DNA, the CDR3 is TGTGCCAGCAGCGCCGGGACACCCTATGGCTACACCTTC. The whole variable domain, remainder taken from reference TRBV9 and TRBJ1-2, is DSGVTQTPKHLITATGQRVTLRCSPRSGDLSVYWYQQSLDQGLQFLIQYYNGEERAKGNILERFSAQQFPDLHSELNLSSLELGDSALYFCASSAGTPYGYTFGSGTRLTVV.

CDR3 nucleotides: TGTGCCAGCAGCGACCTCGGGGACTATGGCTACACCTTC. Translated: CASSDLGDYGYTF. The rearrangement joins TRBV9 to TRBJ1-2; no clear D gene. V shed 3 bases and J shed 3 bases, with 9 bases lying between them. The germline V gene encodes CDR1 SGDLS and CDR2 YYNGEE. This CDR3 has 13 amino acids.

The chain links TRBV27 to TRBJ2-7; D gene unclear. Per germline, CDR1 MNHEY and CDR2 SMNVEV (reference sequence). Trimming pared 0 bases from V and 0 bases from J, leaving 24 bases between. The CDR3 totals 20 residues. CDR3: CASSLSAASMVRRSSYEQYF. In nucleotides, the CDR3 is TGTGCCAGCAGTTTATCAGCCGCTTCGATGGTCAGGCGGAGCTCCTACGAGCAGTACTTC.

CDR3 region: CASNQQRGAAFF. CDR3 nucleotide sequence: TGTGCCAGCAACCAACAGCGGGGAGCGGCTTTCTTT. The chain recombines TRBV11-1 with TRBJ1-1, with unresolved D. The germline V gene has CDR1 SGHAT and CDR2 FQDESV (reference sequence). This CDR3 spans 12 amino acids. Deletions cut 7 bases from V and 11 bases from J, with 17 bases between.

The table lists this clonotype with a few counts. The gene calls are TRBV7-9 and TRBJ2-3, with D possibly matching TRBD2 (6 bases). Looked up from germline, CDR1 is SEHNR and CDR2 is FQNEAQ (reference sequence). Trimming shortened V by 6 bases and J by 2 bases, and 9 bases separated the two germline ends. This CDR3 region has 13 residues. CDR3 DNA: TGTGCCAGCAGAGGAGGGTTCACAGATACGCAGTATTTT. Its translation is CASRGGFTDTQYF.

The chain uses TRBV7-9 and TRBJ2-3, with D unresolved. This CDR3 has 13 residues. The V gene lost 10 bases and the J gene lost 0 bases, with 11 bases spanning the gap. Germline CDR1 and CDR2: SEHNR and FQNEAQ (reference sequence). This chain's CDR3 is CATGLGSTDTQYF. DNA for the CDR3: TGTGCCACCGGCCTTGGTAGCACAGATACGCAGTATTTT.

The chain is built from TRBV6-6 and TRBJ1-1; 9 positions agree with TRBD1. Trimming took 4 bases from V and 5 from J; bases not matched to a gene: 5. Germline assignment: CDR1 MNHNY and CDR2 SVGAGI (reference sequence). CDR3 length: 14 residues. The CDR3 spells CASSSQGAATEAFF. The CDR3 nucleotides are TGTGCCAGCAGTTCACAGGGGGCAGCTACTGAAGCTTTCTTT.

The chain has TRBV6-2 or TRBV6-3 and TRBJ2-7, with unresolved D. The germline V gene has CDR1 MNHEY and CDR2 SVGEGT. This CDR3 has 14 amino acids. The V end lost 7 bases, the J end lost 10 bases, and 23 bases lay between the germline ends. The CDR3 sequence is CASKRDGQDAAQYF. CDR3 bases: TGTGCCAGCAAACGCGACGGCCAGGATGCCGCCCAGTACTTC.

This clonotype was seen a few times. The chain has TRBV4-3 and TRBJ2-1; no clear D gene. The J call may be in error: the DNA end matches TRBJ2-7 better. The length of the CDR3 is 16 residues. Germline V gives CDR1 LGHNA, CDR2 YSLEER. The CDR3 DNA is TGCGCCAGCAGCCAAGATCCGGTGGGTAGCCCCAATGAGCAGTACTTC. Amino acids: CASSQDPVGSPNEQYF.

V is TRBV4-3 and J is TRBJ2-5, with TRBD2 matching over 12 bases. This CDR3 region has 15 residues. CDR1 is LGHNA and CDR2 is YSLEER in the germline V gene. Losses at the gene ends were 1 base for V and 11 bases for J; bases not matched to a gene: 8. CDR3 loop: CASSQATSGRWEQYF. In nucleotides, the CDR3 is TGCGCCAGCAGCCAAGCGACTAGCGGGAGATGGGAGCAGTACTTC.

The genes are TRBV5-6 and TRBJ2-1; maybe TRBD2 (6 bases). Trimming cost V 2 bases and J 0 bases, with 21 bases left between them. CDR1 SGHDT and CDR2 YYEEEE come from the germline V gene. The CDR3 runs 19 residues. The CDR3: CASSFELGIGLRSYNEQFF. The CDR3 DNA is TGTGCCAGCAGCTTTGAGTTGGGGATCGGACTACGCTCCTACAATGAGCAGTTCTTC. The entire variable domain, with the rest obtained from reference TRBV5-6 and TRBJ2-1, is as follows: DAGVTQSPTHLIKTRGQQVTLRCSPKSGHDTVSWYQQALGQGPQFIFQYYEEEERQRGNFPDRFSGHQFPNYSSELNVNALLLGDSALYLCASSFELGIGLRSYNEQFFGPGTRLTVL.

This clonotype was observed a handful of times. V and J are TRBV20-1 and TRBJ2-4; TRBD2 is a possible D gene (6 bases). This CDR3 spans 13 amino acids. CDR1 is DFQATT, CDR2 SNEGSKA, per germline (reference sequence). The CDR3 DNA follows: TGCAGCCCTACCGGGACTGCCAAAAACATTCAGTACTTC. This encodes CSPTGTAKNIQYF.

This clonotype was found a few times. The chain links TRBV3-1 to TRBJ2-5; D is perhaps TRBD2 (6 bases). This CDR3 has 15 residues. Trimming left V 4 bases short and J 5 bases short, with 17 bases between. Germline CDR1 reads LGHDT; CDR2 reads YNNKEL (reference sequence). In DNA, the CDR3 is TGTGCCAGCAGCCCCGAGGCGGGACTCGGGGAGACCCAGTACTTC. It specifies CASSPEAGLGETQYF.

A remark on this clonotype: A read error may account for a junction end that differs from germline. The chain carries TRBV25-1 and TRBJ1-6; no definite D call. CDR3 length: 15 residues. Germline lookup yields CDR1 MGHDK and CDR2 SYGVNS. DNA of the CDR3: TGTGCCAGCAGCGTCGACCCCGGAACGAATTCACCCCCCCACTTT. Its translation: CASSVDPGTNSPPHF.

This chain links TRBV7-3 with TRBJ2-3, with 7 positions matching TRBD1. This CDR3 spans 14 amino acids. Unmatched junction bases numbered 4, after V lost 4 bases and J lost 3 bases. Germline V gene lookup returns CDR1 SGHTA and CDR2 FQGTGA. DNA of the CDR3: TGTGCCAGCAGCTCCAGACAGGGTACAGATACGCAGTATTTT. The encoded protein is CASSSRQGTDTQYF.

The chain joins TRBV20-1 to TRBJ2-1; D is uncertain. Germline CDR1 is DFQATT and CDR2 is SNEGSKA (reference sequence). The CDR3 contains 12 residues. V was cut by 1 base and J by 5 bases, with 6 bases left in between. As DNA, the CDR3 is TGCAGTGCTAGAGGCGGCCACAATGAGCAGTTCTTC. This translates into CSARGGHNEQFF.

The rearrangement joins TRBV5-5 to TRBJ2-3, with a weak D call TRBD1 (6 bases). The CDR3 is 16 amino acids. V shed 5 bases and J shed 0 bases, with 16 bases lying between them. Germline V gene lookup returns CDR1 SGHKS and CDR2 YYEKEE (reference sequence). The CDR3 DNA sequence: TGTGCCAGCAGTCCCAGACAGGTTGCTAGCACAGATACGCAGTATTTT. Protein sequence: CASSPRQVASTDTQYF.

The rearrangement uses TRBV28 and TRBJ2-5; tentative D call: TRBD2 (6 bases). The CDR3 loop spans 14 amino acids. Germline CDR1 MDHEN, CDR2 SYDVKM. Trimming shortened V by 8 bases and J by 11 bases, and 24 bases separated the two germline ends. The CDR3 loop is CASGGRGGRSEQYF. The CDR3 DNA is TGTGCCAGCGGGGGAAGGGGAGGAAGGAGTGAGCAGTACTTC.

The chain uses TRBV7-6 and TRBJ2-7; D tentatively reads TRBD1 or TRBD2 (5 bases each). This CDR3 has 14 residues. Germline V lookup: CDR1 SGHVS, CDR2 FNYEAQ. V was pared by 1 base and J by 2 bases, with 9 bases between. The CDR3 protein is CASSLGKGPYEQYF. DNA for the CDR3: TGTGCCAGCAGCTTAGGGAAGGGACCCTACGAGCAGTACTTC.

In this sample, this clonotype turned up a few times. This rearrangement joins TRBV12-3 or TRBV12-4 to TRBJ2-3; D is unresolved. The CDR3 sequence is 12 residues long. Trimming pared 3 bases from V and 6 bases from J, leaving 7 bases between. For the CDR3, the DNA is TGTGCCAGCAGTTTGTGGGTGGATACGCAGTATTTT. Amino acids: CASSLWVDTQYF.

V is TRBV20-1 and J is TRBJ1-1; TRBD1 might be the D (6 bases). This CDR3 is built from 14 residues. V lost 4 bases to trimming and J lost 1 base, with 13 bases between them. The germline V gene encodes CDR1 DFQATT and CDR2 SNEGSKA (reference sequence). CDR3 loop: CSAIAGTQNTEAFF. For the CDR3, the DNA is TGCAGTGCTATAGCGGGGACACAGAACACTGAAGCTTTCTTT.

The chain has TRBV20-1 and TRBJ2-3; D perhaps matches TRBD1 (5 bases). CDR3 length equals 15 residues. V dropped 2 bases and J dropped 1 base, with 13 bases sitting between them. The germline V gene has CDR1 DFQATT and CDR2 SNEGSKA (reference sequence). CDR3 nucleotide sequence: TGCAGTGCTAGATCGGCGGACAAAGGCACAGATACGCAGTATTTT. This translates into CSARSADKGTDTQYF.

J is TRBJ1-5 and V is TRBV20-1; tentative D call: TRBD1 (5 bases). Per germline, CDR1 DFQATT and CDR2 SNEGSKA (reference sequence). The CDR3 is made up of 14 amino acids. V was pared by 0 bases and J by 7 bases, with 13 bases between. CDR3 protein: CSARDLEGLQPQHF. For the CDR3, the DNA is TGCAGTGCTAGAGATCTCGAGGGGCTCCAGCCCCAGCATTTT.